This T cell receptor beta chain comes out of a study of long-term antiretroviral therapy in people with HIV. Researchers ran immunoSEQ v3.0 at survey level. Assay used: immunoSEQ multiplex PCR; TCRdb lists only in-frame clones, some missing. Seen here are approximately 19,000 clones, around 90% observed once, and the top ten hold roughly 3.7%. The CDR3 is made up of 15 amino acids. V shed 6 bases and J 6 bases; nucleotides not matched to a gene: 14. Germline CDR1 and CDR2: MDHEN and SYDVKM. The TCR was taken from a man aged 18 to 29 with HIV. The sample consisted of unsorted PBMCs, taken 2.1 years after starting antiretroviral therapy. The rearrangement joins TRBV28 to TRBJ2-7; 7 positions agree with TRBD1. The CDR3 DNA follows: TGTGCCAGCAGCCCCCCGGAAGGGGGCCAGGCCGAGCAGTACTTC. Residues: CASSPPEGGQAEQYF.